The 19 T cell receptor beta chains given below trace back to one sample, sequenced in a study of cytomegalovirus exposure and HLA in healthy donors. Primers included in the PCR were 60 Vbeta and 13 Jbeta primers. TCRdb keeps only in-frame clones here, not all; method: immunoSEQ multiplex PCR. This sample has roughly 89,000 clones; more than 80% occur once, and the top ten carry under 2%. Material for sequencing was PBMCs. The receptors shown here come from a young woman in good health and CMV-seronegative.

J is TRBJ2-7 and V is TRBV6-1; TRBD2 agrees at 9 bases. V shed 10 bases, J shed 9 bases, and the junction held 19 bases outside the gene matches. The CDR3 is made up of 15 amino acids. Germline V gives CDR1 MNHNS, CDR2 SASEGT. As DNA, the CDR3 is TGTGCCACCGATTCTCGGCGGGAGGGGTCCTACCTGCAGTACTTC. As protein: CATDSRREGSYLQYF.

The V gene is TRBV6-1, the J gene TRBJ2-5; 14 bases match TRBD2. The junction had 7 bases not matched to a gene; V was cut back by 3 bases and J by 7 bases. Germline lookup yields CDR1 MNHNS and CDR2 SASEGT. CDR3 size: 16 residues. The CDR3 DNA follows: TGTGCCAGCAGTGATCGACTAGCGGGAGGGCAGCGGACCCAGTACTTC. As protein: CASSDRLAGGQRTQYF.

The chain has TRBV30 and TRBJ2-1; TRBD2 matches 10 bases. Looked up from germline, CDR1 is GTSNPN and CDR2 is SVGIG (reference sequence). This CDR3 contains 14 residues. V dropped 0 bases and J dropped 10; count of bases not matched to a gene: 6. CDR3 bases: TGTGCCTGGAGTGTGTCTAGCGGGAGTATAGAGCAGTTCTTC. It encodes CAWSVSSGSIEQFF. Combining the CDR3 with reference TRBV30 and TRBJ2-1 gives the whole variable domain SQTIHQWPATLVQPVGSPLSLECTVEGTSNPNLYWYRQAAGRGLQLLFYSVGIGQISSEVPQNLSASRPQDRQFILSSKKLLLSDSGFYLCAWSVSSGSIEQFFGPGTRLTVL.

The gene calls are TRBV18 and TRBJ2-2; 9 nucleotides line up with TRBD1. Trimming at V came to 4 bases and at J to 3 bases, leaving 6 bases not matched to a gene. The germline V gene encodes CDR1 KGHSH and CDR2 LQKENI. The CDR3 has 16 amino acids. The CDR3 sequence: CASSQLRDRDTGELFF. The CDR3, as DNA: TGTGCCAGCTCACAGCTAAGGGACAGGGACACCGGGGAGCTGTTTTTT. Filled out from reference TRBV18 and TRBJ2-2, the complete variable domain reads NAGVMQNPRHLVRRRGQEARLRCSPMKGHSHVYWYRQLPEEGLKFMVYLQKENIIDESGMPKERFSAEFPKEGPSILRIQQVVRGDSAAYFCASSQLRDRDTGELFFGEGSRLTVL.

CDR3 bases: TGTGCCAGCAGCGTAGCTTTAGCGGGAACCACAGATACGCAGTATTTT. Amino acids: CASSVALAGTTDTQYF. The rearrangement uses TRBV9 and TRBJ2-3; 8 nucleotides align to TRBD2. The CDR3 runs 16 residues. Germline trimming cut 0 bases from V and 2 bases from J; bases unmatched to any gene: 5. Germline V gives CDR1 SGDLS, CDR2 YYNGEE.

The rearrangement uses TRBV9 and TRBJ2-7; 7 nucleotides agree with TRBD2. Germline V gene data show CDR1 as SGDLS and CDR2 as YYNGEE. V lost 0 bases, J lost 4 bases, and 4 bases stayed unmatched. The CDR3 is made up of 14 amino acids. The CDR3: CASSVGMGLYEQYF. CDR3 DNA: TGTGCCAGCAGCGTAGGGATGGGACTATACGAGCAGTACTTC.

V usage is TRBV6-4 and J usage is TRBJ1-2, with unresolved D. The CDR3 covers 18 residues. Looked up from germline, CDR1 is MRHNA and CDR2 is SNTAGT. The germline V and J ends were trimmed by 5 bases and 3 bases, with 25 bases remaining between them. CDR3 residues: CASSLELLPDGLYYGYTF. The CDR3 DNA reads as TGTGCCAGCAGTCTGGAATTACTACCCGACGGATTATACTATGGCTACACCTTC.

This chain links TRBV19 with TRBJ2-3; 9 bases fit TRBD1. Germline assignment: CDR1 LNHDA and CDR2 SQIVND (reference sequence). Losses at the gene ends were 0 bases for V and 5 bases for J; bases not matched to a gene: 12. The CDR3 has 18 residues. The CDR3 protein is CASSIDPPLQGALDTQYF. The CDR3 DNA follows: TGTGCCAGTAGTATAGATCCGCCTCTACAGGGGGCCCTAGATACGCAGTATTTT. Looking up the rest from reference TRBV19 and TRBJ2-3 gives the full variable domain: DGGITQSPKYLFRKEGQNVTLSCEQNLNHDAMYWYRQDPGQGLRLIYYSQIVNDFQKGDIAEGYSVSREKKESFPLTVTSAQKNPTAFYLCASSIDPPLQGALDTQYFGPGTRLTVL.

This sequence joins TRBV5-1 and TRBJ2-7; TRBD2 matches 12 bases. In germline, CDR1 is SGHRS, CDR2 YFSETQ. This CDR3 is 17 amino acids long. V lost 4 bases, J lost 4 bases, and 12 bases stayed unmatched. The CDR3 region has the DNA TGCGCCAGCAGCATAAGACTAGCGGGAGCGCTAGGGTACGAGCAGTACTTC. Amino acid sequence: CASSIRLAGALGYEQYF.

This clone has only one observation. The chain recombines TRBV27 with TRBJ2-7; 8 bases agree with TRBD1. Trimming at V came to 3 bases and at J to 0 bases, leaving 7 bases not matched to a gene. CDR1 and CDR2 (germline): MNHEY, SMNVEV (reference sequence). This CDR3 is 16 amino acids long. CDR3 protein: CASSFVVTGGSYEQYF. DNA of the CDR3: TGTGCCAGCAGTTTTGTTGTCACAGGGGGCTCCTACGAGCAGTACTTC.

CDR3 nucleotides: TGTGCCAGCTCACCGATACAGGGTGACACTGAAGCTTTCTTT. Protein: CASSPIQGDTEAFF. The chain carries TRBV18 and TRBJ1-1, with D perhaps TRBD1 (6 bases). The CDR3 consists of 14 residues. The V and J ends lost 3 bases and 3 bases respectively, with 11 bases between them. Germline V gene data show CDR1 as KGHSH and CDR2 as LQKENI.

CDR3 protein: CASSSLAGGPVEQFF. For the CDR3, the DNA is TGTGCCAGCAGCTCACTAGCGGGAGGGCCGGTTGAGCAGTTCTTC. The chain uses TRBV7-2 and TRBJ2-1, with 13 bases fitting TRBD2. The V and J ends lost 4 bases and 9 bases, in that order; junction bases with no gene match: 6. The CDR3 extends over 15 amino acids. Germline V gene data show CDR1 as SGHTA and CDR2 as FQGNSA.

This clone was detected only once. The rearrangement joins TRBV9 to TRBJ2-2; a weak D match, TRBD1 (5 bases). Germline CDR1 and CDR2: SGDLS and YYNGEE. This CDR3 is 15 amino acids long. Trimming removed 0 bases from V and 1 base from J, with 7 bases in between. This CDR3 reads CASSVVTGNTGELFF. CDR3 bases: TGTGCCAGCAGCGTAGTCACAGGGAACACCGGGGAGCTGTTTTTT.

The V gene is TRBV10-3, the J gene TRBJ2-5, with 11 positions matching TRBD2. Germline V gene lookup returns CDR1 ENHRY and CDR2 SYGVKD. The CDR3 length is 13 residues. After removal of 9 bases from V and 1 base from J, the junction contained 1 base not matched to a gene. The CDR3 coding sequence is TGTGCCATTAGCGGGAGGGCCCAAGAGACCCAGTACTTC. Its translation: CAISGRAQETQYF.

CDR3 loop: CASTPGSARGETQYF. CDR3 DNA sequence: TGTGCCAGCACCCCAGGGAGCGCCAGGGGAGAGACCCAGTACTTC. The chain joins TRBV6-6 to TRBJ2-5; a weak D match, TRBD1 (6 bases). Trimming left V 7 bases short and J 4 bases short, with 19 bases between. The CDR3 runs to 15 residues. Germline V gene lookup returns CDR1 MNHNY and CDR2 SVGAGI (reference sequence).

The chain carries TRBV4-3 and TRBJ1-4; 8 nucleotides agree with TRBD1. The CDR3 spans 15 residues. Germline loops: CDR1 LGHNA, CDR2 YSLEER. Trimming removed 1 base from V and 10 bases from J; junction bases left unmatched: 8. The CDR3 DNA reads as TGCGCCAGCAGCCAAGTAGGACAGGGAGTGGGAAAACTGTTTTTT. Residues: CASSQVGQGVGKLFF.

The chain links TRBV15 to TRBJ2-7; 11 nucleotides align to TRBD2. The CDR3 length is 16 residues. V shed 5 bases, J shed 5 bases, and the junction held 11 bases outside the gene matches. Germline CDR1 LNHNV, CDR2 YYDKDF (reference sequence). CDR3 residues: CATSWASGRPGDEQYF. The CDR3 nucleotides are TGTGCCACCAGCTGGGCTAGCGGGAGGCCGGGGGACGAGCAGTACTTC. Full variable domain (rest looked up from reference TRBV15 and TRBJ2-7): DAMVIQNPRYQVTQFGKPVTLSCSQTLNHNVMYWYQQKSSQAPKLLFHYYDKDFNNEADTPDNFQSRRPNTSFCFLDIRSPGLGDTAMYLCATSWASGRPGDEQYFGPGTRLTVT.

The chain couples TRBV29-1 to TRBJ1-3, with D uncertain. The CDR3 has 17 residues. V was cut by 0 bases and J by 2 bases, with 17 bases left in between. The germline V gene encodes CDR1 SQVTM and CDR2 ANQGSEA. The CDR3 nucleotides read TGCAGCGTTGAAGATCTTATGTTAAGAGGGCCTGGAAACACCATATATTTT. Its protein is CSVEDLMLRGPGNTIYF.

The chain has TRBV9 and TRBJ2-1, with 9 nucleotides matching TRBD2. Per the germline V gene, CDR1 is SGDLS and CDR2 is YYNGEE. V lost 2 bases, J lost 1 base, and 1 base stayed unmatched. This CDR3 contains 15 residues. Here the CDR3 DNA reads TGTGCCAGCAGCGTCAGCGGGAGGTCCTACAATGAGCAGTTCTTC. Its protein is CASSVSGRSYNEQFF.